This T cell receptor beta chain is drawn from a study of T-cell reconstitution after alpha-beta-depleted transplantation in children. The TCRbeta library was prepared with unique molecular identifiers. TCRdb reanalysed the PCR reads using MiXCR and keeps one entry per CDR3 protein. Of 350,000 to 400,000 distinct CDR3 sequences listed, approximately 12% are singletons. The CDR3 covers 13 residues. Trimming took 8 bases from V and 4 from J; bases not matched to a gene: 3. The rearrangement uses TRBV12-3 or TRBV12-4 and TRBJ2-3, with 10 positions matching TRBD1. The TCR comes from a human donor who donated a stem cell graft to a child with Fanconi anemia. The material was PBMCs, obtained from the stem cell graft. The CDR3 loop reads CASAGTGADTQYF. The CDR3 bases are TGTGCCAGCGCGGGGACAGGGGCAGATACGCAGTATTTT.